Below, 24 T cell receptor beta chains from the same sample are listed, as sequenced in a study of blood T cell repertoires in COVID-19. Sequencing used immunoSEQ multiplex PCR; TCRdb keeps in-frame clones, though not all of them. Among roughly 180,000 clones, roughly 84% were seen once, and the ten largest hold over 10%. The specimen was PBMCs or T cells enriched from blood (not recorded which). The receptor set was obtained from an older woman who had recovered from COVID-19.

The V call is TRBV4-2, the J call TRBJ2-1; TRBD2 matches at 10 bases. Trimming took 0 bases from V and 6 from J; bases not matched to a gene: 11. CDR3 length: 18 amino acids. Germline loops: CDR1 LGHNA, CDR2 YNFKEQ. The CDR3 DNA follows: TGTGCCAGCAGCCAAGAATCGCTAGCGGGAGTTCTTCGCAATGAGCAGTTCTTC. It encodes CASSQESLAGVLRNEQFF.

The J gene is TRBJ1-3, the V gene TRBV10-3, with TRBD1 matching over 7 bases. The CDR3 spans 13 residues. The V and J ends lost 8 bases and 2 bases, in that order; junction bases with no gene match: 3. Germline loops: CDR1 ENHRY, CDR2 SYGVKD. The CDR3 loop reads CAIATGTGNTIYF. The CDR3 DNA reads as TGTGCCATCGCGACAGGGACTGGAAACACCATATATTTT.

The rearrangement joins TRBV6-1 to TRBJ1-3; 9 nucleotides align to TRBD1. Germline-derived CDR1 and CDR2 are MNHNS and SASEGT. With 1 base clipped from V and 3 bases from J, the junction kept 4 bases outside the gene matches. CDR3 length: 16 amino acids. The CDR3 protein is CASSEGDRAGGNTIYF. CDR3 nucleotide sequence: TGTGCCAGCAGTGAAGGGGACAGGGCTGGTGGAAACACCATATATTTT.

The chain carries TRBV9 and TRBJ2-2; possible D gene TRBD1, 6 bases. Trimming removed 2 bases at V and 2 bases at J, with 13 bases between. The CDR3 runs to 16 residues. The germline CDR1 and CDR2 sequences are SGDLS and YYNGEE. The chain's CDR3 is CASSVGAQGNTGELFF. CDR3 coding DNA: TGTGCCAGCAGCGTGGGGGCGCAGGGAAACACCGGGGAGCTGTTTTTT.

The V call is TRBV3-1 (or the pseudogene TRBV3-2), the J call TRBJ2-5; D is uncertain. Germline CDR1 reads LGHDT; CDR2 reads YNNKEL (reference sequence). Trimming removed 4 bases at V and 5 bases at J, with 8 bases between. The CDR3 is 12 amino acids. The chain's CDR3 is CASSPWAETQYF. DNA of the CDR3: TGTGCCAGCAGCCCCTGGGCGGAGACCCAGTACTTC.

The V gene is TRBV7-9, the J gene TRBJ1-1; D is possibly TRBD1 (6 bases). The CDR3 runs to 15 residues. Germline-derived CDR1 and CDR2 are SEHNR and FQNEAQ (reference sequence). The V and J ends lost 3 bases and 4 bases respectively, with 15 bases between them. DNA for the CDR3: TGTGCCAGCAGCTTCTCAGGGGTAGGTAGCACTGAAGCTTTCTTT. Its translation: CASSFSGVGSTEAFF.

This clone was recorded only once. The chain is built from TRBV28 and TRBJ2-7; TRBD2 matches 8 bases. CDR3 length equals 15 residues. Germline loops: CDR1 MDHEN, CDR2 SYDVKM. V dropped 4 bases and J dropped 3; count of bases not matched to a gene: 8. The DNA of the CDR3 is TGTGCCAGCAGTTCGGGGGGGACATTAGACTACGAGCAGTACTTC. Its protein is CASSSGGTLDYEQYF.

This clone appeared a few times. V gene TRBV4-1 combines with J gene TRBJ1-6; D is perhaps TRBD1 (6 bases). This CDR3 region has 16 residues. From germline, CDR1 is MGHRA and CDR2 YSYEKL. V was cut by 1 base and J by 7 bases, with 14 bases left in between. CDR3 in DNA: TGCGCCAGCAGCCAAGGGCGGGGGCCCCAAAATTCACCCCTCCACTTT. Residues: CASSQGRGPQNSPLHF.

CDR3 DNA sequence: TGTGCCAGCAGCTTGAGGGCTAGCAAGGGGGCAGATACGCAGTATTTT. It translates to CASSLRASKGADTQYF. V is TRBV5-4 and J is TRBJ2-3; weak D call: TRBD1 (6 bases). The CDR3 extends over 16 amino acids. V was cut by 1 base and J by 4 bases, with 16 bases left in between. The germline V gene encodes CDR1 SGHNT and CDR2 YYREEE (reference sequence). Using reference TRBV5-4 and TRBJ2-3 for the parts outside the CDR3, the full variable domain is ETGVTQSPTHLIKTRGQQVTLRCSSQSGHNTVSWYQQALGQGPQFIFQYYREEENGRGNFPPRFSGLQFPNYSSELNVNALELDDSALYLCASSLRASKGADTQYFGPGTRLTVL.

The V and J genes are TRBV6-5 and TRBJ2-7, with a possible D match to TRBD2 (6 bases). CDR3 length: 10 amino acids. With 7 bases removed from V and 13 bases from J, the gap between germline ends came to 14 bases. Germline assignment: CDR1 MNHEY and CDR2 SVGAGI. CDR3 sequence: CASTGLCSYF. CDR3 sequence (DNA): TGTGCCAGCACGGGACTGTGCAGCTACTTC.

This clone has a single count. The chain uses TRBV3-1 (or the pseudogene TRBV3-2) and TRBJ1-5; D is possibly TRBD1 (6 bases). Trimming removed 3 bases at V and 7 bases at J, with 10 bases between. This CDR3 contains 13 residues. Germline CDR1 is LGHDT and CDR2 is YNNKEL (reference sequence). Here the CDR3 DNA reads TGTGCCAGCAGCCACGGGGGGCCGCAGCCCCAGCATTTT. Its protein is CASSHGGPQPQHF.

This chain joins TRBV18 and TRBJ1-3; D is unclear. CDR1 KGHSH and CDR2 LQKENI come from the germline V gene. The V end was cut by 0 bases, the J end by 9 bases, with 15 bases between. The CDR3 loop spans 15 amino acids. CDR3 sequence reads: CASSPPNVPPSTIYF. The DNA for the CDR3 is TGTGCCAGCTCACCACCTAACGTCCCGCCTAGCACCATATATTTT.

This clone was seen a single time. The gene calls are TRBV18 and TRBJ2-7; 7 bases agree with TRBD2. The CDR3 has 17 residues. Germline V gene lookup returns CDR1 KGHSH and CDR2 LQKENI. The junction had 12 bases not matched to a gene; V was cut back by 0 bases and J by 4 bases. CDR3 nucleotide sequence: TGTGCCAGCTCACCACCGAGGGAGGGCCCCAGAACTTACGAGCAGTACTTC. As protein: CASSPPREGPRTYEQYF.

This clone was detected a few times. The chain joins TRBV5-1 to TRBJ2-3; TRBD2 is a possible D gene (5 bases). V lost 1 base, J lost 6 bases, and 12 bases lay in between. This CDR3 is 14 amino acids long. Germline-derived CDR1 and CDR2 are SGHRS and YFSETQ. The CDR3 nucleotides are TGCGCCAGCAGCTTGCTGGGAGCCCCGGATACGCAGTATTTT. Translation gives CASSLLGAPDTQYF.

This clone was recorded only once. The V and J genes are TRBV3-1 (or the pseudogene TRBV3-2) and TRBJ2-7, with a possible D match to TRBD1 (5 bases). Germline loops: CDR1 LGHDT, CDR2 YNNKEL (reference sequence). The CDR3 extends over 15 amino acids. The V gene lost 1 base and the J gene lost 4 bases, with 14 bases spanning the gap. DNA for the CDR3: TGTGCCAGCAGCCAAGGCTCGGCAGGGCTTTACGAGCAGTACTTC. It yields the protein CASSQGSAGLYEQYF.

In its sample, this clone was seen once. The chain couples TRBV5-8 to TRBJ2-7, with D unresolved. Trimming cost V 6 bases and J 6 bases, with 19 bases left between them. Per the germline V gene, CDR1 is SGHTS and CDR2 is YDEGEE. CDR3 length equals 14 residues. The CDR3 is CASTPPGPAVEQYF. CDR3 nucleotide sequence: TGTGCCAGCACCCCACCTGGCCCCGCGGTCGAGCAGTACTTC.

J is TRBJ1-2 and V is TRBV6-6; D perhaps matches TRBD1 (6 bases). CDR3 size: 13 residues. CDR1 and CDR2 (germline): MNHNY, SVGAGI (reference sequence). Deletions cut 5 bases from V and 7 bases from J, with 14 bases between. In DNA, the CDR3 is TGTGCCAGCAGTCCTACAGGGTCGGCTGGCTACACCTTC. It codes for CASSPTGSAGYTF.

The chain has TRBV7-9 and TRBJ2-7, with D possibly TRBD2 on 5 matching bases. Deletions cut 5 bases from V and 0 bases from J, with 11 bases between. This CDR3 contains 14 residues. Germline V gene data show CDR1 as SEHNR and CDR2 as FQNEAQ (reference sequence). The DNA for the CDR3 is TGTGCCAGCAGCCGGTCCCGGGGCTCCTACGAGCAGTACTTC. Translating gives CASSRSRGSYEQYF.

V gene TRBV9 combines with J gene TRBJ2-1; tentatively, D is TRBD1 (5 bases). V lost 1 base to trimming and J lost 0 bases, with 5 bases between them. Germline V lookup: CDR1 SGDLS, CDR2 YYNGEE. This CDR3 has 14 residues. This CDR3 is CASSVQGSYNEQFF. In DNA, the CDR3 is TGTGCCAGCAGCGTACAGGGCTCCTACAATGAGCAGTTCTTC.

The J gene is TRBJ1-4, the V gene TRBV7-9, with a possible D match to TRBD1 (5 bases). Deletions cut 1 base from V and 2 bases from J, with 14 bases between. Per germline, CDR1 SEHNR and CDR2 FQNEAQ (reference sequence). This CDR3 is built from 17 residues. The CDR3 sequence: CASSLVGAGRTNEKLFF. The CDR3 region has the DNA TGTGCCAGCAGCTTAGTAGGGGCAGGGCGTACTAATGAAAAACTGTTTTTT.

The genes are TRBV11-2 and TRBJ2-7, with TRBD1 matching over 7 bases. After removal of 6 bases from V and 2 bases from J, the junction contained 7 bases not matched to a gene. CDR1 is SGHAT and CDR2 is FQNNGV in the germline V gene. This CDR3 region has 14 residues. CDR3 coding DNA: TGTGCCAGCAGGCGAAGACAGGGCCCCTACGAGCAGTACTTC. It codes for CASRRRQGPYEQYF. Drawing the rest from reference TRBV11-2 and TRBJ2-7, the complete variable domain is EAGVAQSPRYKIIEKRQSVAFWCNPISGHATLYWYQQILGQGPKLLIQFQNNGVVDDSQLPKDRFSAERLKGVDSTLKIQPAKLEDSAVYLCASRRRQGPYEQYFGPGTRLTVT.

V and J are TRBV7-3 and TRBJ2-5; the D is unclear. V was pared by 0 bases and J by 5 bases, with 13 bases between. In germline, CDR1 is SGHTA, CDR2 FQGTGA. This CDR3 contains 15 residues. The CDR3 protein is CASSLTLGSPETQYF. The CDR3 region has the DNA TGTGCCAGCAGCTTAACCTTGGGCAGCCCGGAGACCCAGTACTTC. The whole variable domain, remainder taken from reference TRBV7-3 and TRBJ2-5, is GAGVSQTPSNKVTEKGKYVELRCDPISGHTALYWYRQSLGQGPEFLIYFQGTGAADDSGLPNDRFFAVRPEGSVSTLKIQRTERGDSAVYLCASSLTLGSPETQYFGPGTRLLVL.

The chain uses TRBV5-5 and TRBJ1-2, with D possibly TRBD1 on 6 matching bases. Per germline, CDR1 SGHKS and CDR2 YYEKEE (reference sequence). This CDR3 region has 14 residues. V lost 2 bases and J 0 bases, leaving 8 bases between the germline ends. CDR3 bases: TGTGCCAGCAGCTTCGACAGGTCTAACTATGGCTACACCTTC. As protein: CASSFDRSNYGYTF.

This clone showed up just a few times. The chain recombines TRBV19 with TRBJ1-3; D remains unclear. The germline V gene has CDR1 LNHDA and CDR2 SQIVND (reference sequence). Trimming took off 5 bases at V and 0 bases at J, with 5 bases between the two ends. The CDR3 extends over 13 amino acids. CDR3 in amino acids: CASSLRSGNTIYF. DNA for the CDR3: TGTGCCAGTAGTCTCCGCTCTGGAAACACCATATATTTT. Full variable domain (outside the CDR3, taken from reference TRBV19 and TRBJ1-3): DGGITQSPKYLFRKEGQNVTLSCEQNLNHDAMYWYRQDPGQGLRLIYYSQIVNDFQKGDIAEGYSVSREKKESFPLTVTSAQKNPTAFYLCASSLRSGNTIYFGEGSWLTVV.